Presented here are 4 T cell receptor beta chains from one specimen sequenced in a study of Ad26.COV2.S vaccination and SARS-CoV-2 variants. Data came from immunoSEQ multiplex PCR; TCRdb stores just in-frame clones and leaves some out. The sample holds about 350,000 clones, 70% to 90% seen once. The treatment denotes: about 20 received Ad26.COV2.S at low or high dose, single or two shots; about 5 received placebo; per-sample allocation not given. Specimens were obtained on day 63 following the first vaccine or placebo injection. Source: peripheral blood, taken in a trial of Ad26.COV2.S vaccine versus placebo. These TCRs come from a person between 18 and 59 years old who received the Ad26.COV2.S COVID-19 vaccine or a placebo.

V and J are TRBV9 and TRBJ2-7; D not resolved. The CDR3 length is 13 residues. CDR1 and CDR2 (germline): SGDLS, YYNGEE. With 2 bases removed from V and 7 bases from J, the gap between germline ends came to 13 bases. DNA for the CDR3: TGTGCCAGCAGCGTTCAAACTCAAGGAGAGCAGTACTTC. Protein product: CASSVQTQGEQYF. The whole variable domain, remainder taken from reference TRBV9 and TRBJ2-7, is DSGVTQTPKHLITATGQRVTLRCSPRSGDLSVYWYQQSLDQGLQFLIQYYNGEERAKGNILERFSAQQFPDLHSELNLSSLELGDSALYFCASSVQTQGEQYFGPGTRLTVT.

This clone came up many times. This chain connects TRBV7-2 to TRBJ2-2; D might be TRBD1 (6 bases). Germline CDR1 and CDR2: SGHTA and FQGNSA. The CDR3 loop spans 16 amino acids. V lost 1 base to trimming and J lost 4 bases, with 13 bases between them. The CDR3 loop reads CASSLEAGVLTGELFF. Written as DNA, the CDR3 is TGTGCCAGCAGCTTAGAGGCAGGGGTTCTCACCGGGGAGCTGTTTTTT.

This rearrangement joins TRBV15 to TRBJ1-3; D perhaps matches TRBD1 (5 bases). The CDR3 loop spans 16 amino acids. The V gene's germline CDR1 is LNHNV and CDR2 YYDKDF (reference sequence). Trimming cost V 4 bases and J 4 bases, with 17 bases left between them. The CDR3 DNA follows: TGTGCCACCAGCACCGGGACCGCAAGGTCCGGAAACACCATATATTTT. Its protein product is CATSTGTARSGNTIYF.

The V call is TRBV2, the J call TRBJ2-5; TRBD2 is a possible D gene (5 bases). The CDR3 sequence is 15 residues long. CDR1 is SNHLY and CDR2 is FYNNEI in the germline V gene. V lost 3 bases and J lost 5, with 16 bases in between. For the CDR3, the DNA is TGTGCCAGCAGTGATTTCCGGGAAACAAAGGAGACCCAGTACTTC. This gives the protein CASSDFRETKETQYF.